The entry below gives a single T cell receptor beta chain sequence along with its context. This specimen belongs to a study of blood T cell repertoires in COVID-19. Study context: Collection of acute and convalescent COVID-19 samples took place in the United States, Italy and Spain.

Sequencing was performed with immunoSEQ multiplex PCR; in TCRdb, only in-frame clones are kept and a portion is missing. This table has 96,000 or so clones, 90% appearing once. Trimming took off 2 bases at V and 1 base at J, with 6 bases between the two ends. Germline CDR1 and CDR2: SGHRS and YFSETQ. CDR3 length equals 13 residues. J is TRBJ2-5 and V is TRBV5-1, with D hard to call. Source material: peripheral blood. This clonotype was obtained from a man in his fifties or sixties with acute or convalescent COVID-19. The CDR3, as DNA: TGCGCCAGCAGCTTTTTCAGCCAAGAGACCCAGTACTTC. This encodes CASSFFSQETQYF.